Listed below are T cell receptor beta chains from one sample, sequenced in a study of CD8 T cells in ankylosing spondylitis. TCRdb recomputed calls from the 5' RACE reads with MiXCR, one row per CDR3 protein. This repertoire shows 250,000 to 350,000 distinct CDR3 sequences, 20% to 25% found once; its top ten account for roughly 3.6%. Material: blood, either unsorted or a sorted T cell fraction (not recorded which). These TCRs come from a female donor with ankylosing spondylitis or in good health (not recorded which). The conserved cysteine and the conserved F or W are not part of the CDR3 here.

J gene	V gene	CDR3 protein
TRBJ1-1	TRBV7-3	ASSAGRGTTEAF
TRBJ2-5	TRBV25-1	ASSEPFSRETQY
TRBJ2-2	TRBV5-4	ASSLGGRATGELF
TRBJ2-3	TRBV7-2	ASSADLSVTDTQY
TRBJ2-1	TRBV24-1	ATSGLGRQF
TRBJ2-3	TRBV6-2/TRBV6-3	ASSYSRSPDTQY
TRBJ2-3	TRBV10-3	AISRTSGSVTDTQY
TRBJ2-2	TRBV11-1	ASSPREGGAERNGELF
TRBJ1-2	TRBV24-1	ATSGTRDGYT
TRBJ2-7	TRBV5-1	ASGTGDTPYEQY
TRBJ2-2	TRBV30	AWSTLVTGELF
TRBJ1-6	TRBV20-1	SARWDRDNSPLH
TRBJ1-1	TRBV4-3	ASSQEGFFERDLF
TRBJ2-3	TRBV4-2	ASSQVGGADTQY
TRBJ2-2	TRBV12-3/TRBV12-4	ASSVGQNTGELF
TRBJ2-2	TRBV7-9	ASSGTSGSTGELF
TRBJ2-5	TRBV7-2	ASSLLDLETQY
TRBJ2-7	TRBV20-1	SARDRRLAGTEQY
TRBJ1-3	TRBV7-2	ASSSTRGWAGNTIY
TRBJ2-3	TRBV30	ASNAGTSGTSDTQY
TRBJ2-1	TRBV20-1	SAIHNEQF
TRBJ2-5	TRBV12-5	ASGLVFSSGSTETQY
TRBJ2-5	TRBV27	ASSSLAGAETQY
TRBJ1-2	TRBV19	ASSRQRQSYGYT
TRBJ2-5	TRBV20-1	SASSGLADYKGETQY
TRBJ2-3	TRBV20-1	SARDGLYTDTQY
TRBJ2-1	TRBV15	ATSRFSAGAGGYNEQF
TRBJ2-1	TRBV5-1	ASSQRKRHSGEQF
TRBJ1-5	TRBV12-3/TRBV12-4	ASSFGEGQPQH
TRBJ2-1	TRBV7-4	ASSLWTSLNEQF
TRBJ2-1	TRBV5-5	ASSFGTGLREQF
TRBJ2-7	TRBV19	ASSMGPGSYEQY
TRBJ2-3	TRBV7-2	ASSLVGGIGRTDTQY
TRBJ1-1	TRBV6-1	ASSVDRSNTEAF
TRBJ2-5	TRBV7-9	ASSFGQGQETQY
TRBJ1-5	TRBV28	ASSPRLGDQPQH
TRBJ2-2	TRBV12-3/TRBV12-4	ASTKRRGPRELF
TRBJ1-1	TRBV3-1	ASSQGRGTEAF
TRBJ1-2	TRBV20-1	SARDRGFYGYT
TRBJ1-2	TRBV20-1	SAQDRDGYT
TRBJ2-5	TRBV6-2/TRBV6-3	ASRRSTSGTQY
TRBJ2-6	TRBV4-3	ASSQDIRADGANVLT
TRBJ2-1	TRBV20-1	SARDWVTSESSYNEQF
TRBJ2-7	TRBV29-1	SVEEDRGTYEQY
TRBJ1-5	TRBV11-2	ASSLSTGSQPQH
TRBJ2-7	TRBV6-6	ASSTGPHEQY
TRBJ2-1	TRBV7-2	ASSSTSGNYNEQF
TRBJ2-2	TRBV29-1	SVVLAAGGGELF
TRBJ2-2	TRBV5-6	ASSDRTGPRGSGELF
TRBJ1-5	TRBV24-1	ATSDNIDQPQH
TRBJ2-1	TRBV4-3	ASSLDLDRPYNEQF
TRBJ1-5	TRBV6-5	ASSYPQGQGRRRPQH
TRBJ1-5	TRBV29-1	SVRQGGDQPQH
TRBJ2-1	TRBV5-1	ASSFAAGGRTNEQF
TRBJ1-1	TRBV28	ASSLGLSPSTEAF
TRBJ2-5	TRBV20-1	SARDGTSGQETQY
TRBJ1-1	TRBV9	ASSSRQVPWTEAF
TRBJ2-3	TRBV4-2	ASSQPGHSTLAGETDTQY
TRBJ2-5	TRBV20-1	SARRRNQETQY